Listed below are T cell receptor beta chains from one sample, sequenced in a study of cytomegalovirus exposure and HLA in healthy donors. TCRdb's copy holds only in-frame clones and misses some; the assay was immunoSEQ multiplex PCR. This sample has under 150,000 clones; approximately 86% occur once, and the top ten carry roughly 9%. Sample: PBMCs. The receptors here all came from a man aged 18 to 29 in good health and CMV-seropositive. Each CDR3 is given with its conserved first and last residue. Clone size is shown for a subset of rows, as once, few, many or a class of expanded clone.

>.|TRBV5-8|TRBJ2-7|17
CASSFPPSGAYSYEQYF
>.|TRBV28|TRBJ2-1|16
CASSARVASSYNEQFF
>.|TRBV29-1|TRBJ2-1|14
CSVEEAGGGHEQFF
>.|TRBV29-1|TRBJ2-7|14
CSVRTLGGAYEQYF
>.|TRBV5-1|TRBJ1-1|14
CASSFRGGTTEAFF
>few|TRBV2|TRBJ2-7|14
CASSGKGTGYEQYF
>once|TRBV6-5|TRBJ2-7|14
CASSNAGGRYEQYF
>.|TRBV10-3|TRBJ1-6|16
CATDRQGGSGNSPLHF
>few|TRBV5-4|TRBJ2-7|15
CASSTSGSRSYEQYF
>.|TRBV27|TRBJ2-7|14
CASSLAGGPYEQYF
>once|TRBV7-2|TRBJ1-2|15
CASSPGQGRVYGYTF
>.|TRBV5-1|TRBJ2-3|17
CASSLLAGGPPTDTQYF
>.|TRBV5-1|TRBJ2-7|16
CASSLAGLAGGLEQYF
>.|TRBV30|TRBJ1-2|15
CAWNRKSTGRRGYTF
>.|TRBV6-5|TRBJ1-1|15
CASRLFLSGGMDAFF
>.|TRBV6-5|TRBJ2-4|16
CASSYKRTGDRNIQYF
>few|TRBV21-1|TRBJ2-1|16
CASSLGLAGELNEQFF
>.|TRBV10-1|TRBJ2-1|15
CASSRGTSGINEQFF
>.|TRBV15|TRBJ2-2|15
CATSRGTGDTGELFF
>.|TRBV10-3|TRBJ1-1|17
CAISESSRTGWGTEAFF